The 27 T cell receptor beta chains below come from one sample, sequenced in a study of shared clonotypes between healthy human individuals. Assay used: immunoSEQ multiplex PCR; TCRdb lists only in-frame clones, some missing. The sample holds fewer than 600,000 clones, roughly four fifths seen once. The material sequenced was PBMCs. The receptors shown here come from a woman in her thirties or forties in good health. Some clones in this sample may be carry-over from other donors' samples.

The rearrangement joins TRBV28 to TRBJ1-5; D not certain. This CDR3 spans 14 amino acids. From germline, CDR1 is MDHEN and CDR2 SYDVKM. V was cut by 7 bases and J by 2 bases, with 12 bases left in between. CDR3 in amino acids: CASTTWGGNQPQHF. The CDR3 DNA sequence: TGTGCCAGCACCACATGGGGAGGCAATCAGCCCCAGCATTTT. Complete variable domain (other parts from reference TRBV28 and TRBJ1-5): DVKVTQSSRYLVKRTGEKVFLECVQDMDHENMFWYRQDPGLGLRLIYFSYDVKMKEKGDIPEGYSVSREKKERFSLILESASTNQTSMYLCASTTWGGNQPQHFGDGTRLSIL.

The chain has TRBV2 and TRBJ1-5; tentative D call: TRBD1 (6 bases). V lost 8 bases and J 5 bases, leaving 13 bases between the germline ends. Per germline, CDR1 SNHLY and CDR2 FYNNEI. This CDR3 comprises 13 residues. CDR3 in amino acids: CASGTGMDQPQHF. DNA for the CDR3: TGTGCCAGCGGAACAGGGATGGATCAGCCCCAGCATTTT.

V usage is TRBV10-2 and J usage is TRBJ1-2, with D maybe TRBD1 (6 bases). V gave up 5 bases and J gave up 4 bases, with 17 bases separating them. This CDR3 has 15 amino acids. Looked up from germline, CDR1 is WSHSY and CDR2 is SAAADI. Here the CDR3 DNA reads TGCGCCAGCAGTACCCCTTCGGGCAGGGGCTATGGCTACACCTTC. This sequence encodes CASSTPSGRGYGYTF.

This clone was detected only once. Since a far larger clone is one base different, this is likely a read error. The genes are TRBV7-6 and TRBJ1-5; 8 positions match TRBD1. The germline gives CDR1 SGHVS, CDR2 FNYEAQ. The CDR3 loop spans 15 amino acids. This CDR3 reads CASSAGGEGNQPQRF. Written as DNA, the CDR3 is TGTGCCAGCAGCGCAGGGGGCGAGGGCAATCAGCCCCAGCGTTTT. Drawing the rest from reference TRBV7-6 and TRBJ1-5, the complete variable domain is GAGVSQSPRYKVTKRGQDVALRCDPISGHVSLYWYRQALGQGPEFLTYFNYEAQQDKSGLPNDRFSAERPEGSISTLTIQRTEQRDSAMYRCASSAGGEGNQPQRFGDGTRLSIL.

The sample holds many counts of this clone. The junction and the germline gene differ at one end; a read error may be behind it. This sample also contains other DNA sequences that code for the same CDR3. The gene calls are TRBV11-2 and TRBJ2-4; D gene unclear. Germline assignment: CDR1 SGHAT and CDR2 FQNNGV. The CDR3 length is 13 residues. The CDR3 bases are TGCGCCAGCAGCTTAAATGTGGAAAACATTCAGTACTTC. Its protein is CASSLNVENIQYF.

The DNA of the CDR3 is TGTGCCAGCACACTACAGGGAGGTGGCCAGGGCGAGCAGTACTTC. Translating it yields CASTLQGGGQGEQYF. V gene TRBV6-1 combines with J gene TRBJ2-7; D may correspond to TRBD1 or TRBD2 (6 bases each). This CDR3 has 15 residues. Per the germline V gene, CDR1 is MNHNS and CDR2 is SASEGT. The V and J ends lost 7 bases and 6 bases respectively, with 22 bases between them.

J is TRBJ2-3 and V is TRBV6-6; the D is unclear. Germline CDR1 reads MNHNY; CDR2 reads SVGAGI (reference sequence). The CDR3 covers 16 residues. The V gene lost 7 bases and the J gene lost 5 bases, with 22 bases spanning the gap. This chain's CDR3 is CASNLPPVEFVDTQYF. In nucleotides, the CDR3 is TGTGCCAGCAACCTGCCTCCCGTCGAATTTGTAGATACGCAGTATTTT.

As concerns this clone: This likely reflects a read error, since a far larger clone is one base away. CDR3 in DNA: TGTGCCAGCACTCCAGCCGGGACAGGTGCCTCCTACGAGCGGTACTTC. Protein product: CASTPAGTGASYERYF. The J gene is TRBJ2-7, the V gene TRBV28; TRBD1 matches 8 bases. This CDR3 spans 16 amino acids. Germline CDR1 reads MDHEN; CDR2 reads SYDVKM.

This chain links TRBV19 with TRBJ2-7, with TRBD1 identical over 9 bases. Germline-derived CDR1 and CDR2 are LNHDA and SQIVND (reference sequence). CDR3 length equals 13 residues. The junction had 5 bases not matched to a gene; V was cut back by 10 bases and J by 1 base. CDR3 residues: CATSGTGSYEQYF. In DNA, the CDR3 is TGTGCCACCTCCGGGACAGGGTCCTACGAGCAGTACTTC.

V usage is TRBV12-2 and J usage is TRBJ2-7; TRBD2, the D gene given by the table, was not confirmed from the DNA. TRBV12-2 is shown as a pseudogene. This CDR3 contains 16 residues. CDR3: CASRLRTSGSSYEQYF. The CDR3 DNA is TGTGCAAGTCGCTTAAGGACTAGCGGATCCTCCTACGAGCAGTACTTC.

Concerning this clone itself: This sample includes further DNA sequences coding for the same CDR3. The V gene is TRBV28, the J gene TRBJ2-7, with D uncertain. Germline loops: CDR1 MDHEN, CDR2 SYDVKM. V was cut by 2 bases and J by 2 bases, with 7 bases left in between. The CDR3 is 13 residues long. The CDR3 sequence is CASSLVQTYEQYF. CDR3 sequence (DNA): TGTGCCAGCAGTTTAGTACAGACCTACGAGCAGTACTTC. Variable domain in full (rest from reference TRBV28 and TRBJ2-7): DVKVTQSSRYLVKRTGEKVFLECVQDMDHENMFWYRQDPGLGLRLIYFSYDVKMKEKGDIPEGYSVSREKKERFSLILESASTNQTSMYLCASSLVQTYEQYFGPGTRLTVT.

The table lists this clone with a few counts. The chain has TRBV28 and TRBJ2-7, with D uncertain. CDR3 size: 12 residues. Between the trimmed V and J ends, which lost 4 bases and 6 bases, there was a span of 10 bases. In germline, CDR1 is MDHEN, CDR2 SYDVKM. The chain's CDR3 is CASSWAGVEQYF. Here the CDR3 DNA reads TGTGCCAGCAGTTGGGCAGGCGTCGAGCAGTACTTC.

About this clone: A much larger clone differs by one base, so this may be a read error. The chain couples TRBV28 to TRBJ2-1; D is undetermined. The germline CDR1 and CDR2 sequences are MDHEN and SYDVKM. This CDR3 comprises 15 residues. The CDR3 is CASSAPARSYSEQFF. The CDR3 DNA follows: TGTGCCAGCAGTGCTCCCGCCCGCTCCTACAGTGAGCAGTTCTTC. Full variable domain (rest looked up from reference TRBV28 and TRBJ2-1): DVKVTQSSRYLVKRTGEKVFLECVQDMDHENMFWYRQDPGLGLRLIYFSYDVKMKEKGDIPEGYSVSREKKERFSLILESASTNQTSMYLCASSAPARSYSEQFFGPGTRLTVL.

V and J are TRBV19 and TRBJ2-4, with 7 bases lining up with TRBD1. The junction had 7 bases not matched to a gene; V was cut back by 4 bases and J by 4 bases. Germline V CDR1 and CDR2: LNHDA, SQIVND (reference sequence). The CDR3 sequence is 15 residues long. CDR3 sequence (DNA): TGTGCCAGTAGTAAGGGACAGAGGAATAAAAACATTCAGTACTTC. Amino acids: CASSKGQRNKNIQYF.

This chain uses TRBV2 with TRBJ2-1; 13 bases are shared with TRBD2. Unmatched junction bases numbered 7, after V lost 6 bases and J lost 8 bases. This CDR3 is 15 amino acids long. Germline V gene lookup returns CDR1 SNHLY and CDR2 FYNNEI. CDR3 sequence: CASSGLAGVMDEQFF. The CDR3 DNA is TGTGCCAGCAGCGGACTAGCGGGAGTTATGGATGAGCAGTTCTTC.

The V and J genes are TRBV9 and TRBJ1-2; no clear D. Germline-derived CDR1 and CDR2 are SGDLS and YYNGEE. The CDR3 consists of 14 residues. Trimming cost V 0 bases and J 4 bases, with 10 bases left between them. The CDR3 nucleotides are TGTGCCAGCAGCGTAGAGGAGGGCCCCTATGGCTACACCTTC. Translating gives CASSVEEGPYGYTF. Full variable domain (remainder filled in from reference TRBV9 and TRBJ1-2): DSGVTQTPKHLITATGQRVTLRCSPRSGDLSVYWYQQSLDQGLQFLIQYYNGEERAKGNILERFSAQQFPDLHSELNLSSLELGDSALYFCASSVEEGPYGYTFGSGTRLTVV.

DNA of the CDR3: TGTGCCATCAGTGATGCCACTGCGAGGGGCGAGCAGTACTTC. It translates to CAISDATARGEQYF. This chain joins TRBV10-3 and TRBJ2-7; D might be TRBD1 or TRBD2, each matching 5 bases. CDR3 length: 14 residues. Germline values: CDR1 ENHRY, CDR2 SYGVKD. The ends were cut back, 3 bases at V and 6 bases at J, with 15 bases in the middle.

This clone was seen a handful of times. The chain links TRBV5-1 to TRBJ2-1; D possibly matches TRBD1 or TRBD2 (5 bases each). The V gene's germline CDR1 is SGHRS and CDR2 YFSETQ. This CDR3 comprises 21 residues. V lost 0 bases to trimming and J lost 2 bases, with 27 bases between them. CDR3 sequence: CASSLAFFGHLYSEAYNEQFF. Here the CDR3 DNA reads TGCGCCAGCAGCTTGGCTTTTTTCGGACACCTCTATTCGGAGGCCTACAATGAGCAGTTCTTC.

This clone was seen only once. The sample carries other DNA sequences with the same CDR3. The chain is built from TRBV19 and TRBJ1-5; D is unclear. CDR1 LNHDA and CDR2 SQIVND come from the germline V gene (reference sequence). Trimming cost V 2 bases and J 6 bases, with 5 bases left between them. The CDR3 runs 12 residues. Here the CDR3 reads CASSILGQPQHF. CDR3 sequence (DNA): TGTGCCAGTAGTATATTGGGTCAGCCCCAGCATTTT.

There are many counts of this clone. Other DNA sequences in the sample encode the same CDR3. The rearrangement links TRBV18 to TRBJ2-5; D not resolved. Germline V gene data show CDR1 as KGHSH and CDR2 as LQKENI. Trimming cost V 3 bases and J 2 bases, with 1 base left between them. CDR3 length: 11 amino acids. The CDR3 protein is CASSPQETQYF. In nucleotides, the CDR3 is TGTGCCAGCTCACCGCAAGAGACCCAGTACTTC. Combining the CDR3 with reference TRBV18 and TRBJ2-5 gives the whole variable domain NAGVMQNPRHLVRRRGQEARLRCSPMKGHSHVYWYRQLPEEGLKFMVYLQKENIIDESGMPKERFSAEFPKEGPSILRIQQVVRGDSAAYFCASSPQETQYFGPGTRLLVL.

CDR3 DNA: TGTGCCAGCAGTATCAGGACAGGGGGCGATTACGAGCAGTACTTC. Amino acid sequence: CASSIRTGGDYEQYF. The chain is built from TRBV11-3 and TRBJ2-7; 11 nucleotides match TRBD1. Trimming at V came to 6 bases and at J to 4 bases, leaving 8 bases not matched to a gene. The CDR3 consists of 15 residues. Germline CDR1 reads SGHNT; CDR2 reads YENEEA.

This clone was found a few times. The genes are TRBV28 and TRBJ2-7; possibly TRBD1 for D (6 bases). CDR1 and CDR2 from the germline V gene are MDHEN and SYDVKM. This CDR3 has 14 amino acids. V lost 3 bases to trimming and J lost 3 bases, with 12 bases between them. The CDR3 sequence: CASSLGDIFYEQYF. For the CDR3, the DNA is TGTGCCAGCAGTTTGGGGGACATTTTCTACGAGCAGTACTTC.

This chain connects TRBV19 to TRBJ2-5, with D perhaps TRBD1 (6 bases). Germline V gene lookup returns CDR1 LNHDA and CDR2 SQIVND (reference sequence). The V end was cut by 8 bases, the J end by 0 bases, with 19 bases between. This CDR3 comprises 16 residues. The CDR3 protein is CASGTGVRGYQETQYF. Written as DNA, the CDR3 is TGTGCCAGTGGAACCGGGGTGAGGGGGTACCAAGAGACCCAGTACTTC. Full variable domain (rest looked up from reference TRBV19 and TRBJ2-5): DGGITQSPKYLFRKEGQNVTLSCEQNLNHDAMYWYRQDPGQGLRLIYYSQIVNDFQKGDIAEGYSVSREKKESFPLTVTSAQKNPTAFYLCASGTGVRGYQETQYFGPGTRLLVL.

The V gene is TRBV25-1, the J gene TRBJ2-7, with D uncertain. The V and J ends lost 2 bases and 2 bases respectively, with 10 bases between them. CDR1 and CDR2 from the germline V gene are MGHDK and SYGVNS. The CDR3 spans 14 residues. CDR3 sequence reads: CASSEQGLTYEQYF. CDR3 nucleotide sequence: TGTGCCAGCAGTGAACAAGGGCTCACCTACGAGCAGTACTTC.

This clone was found a few times. V gene TRBV14 combines with J gene TRBJ2-1; 10 nucleotides agree with TRBD2. The V gene's germline CDR1 is SGHDN and CDR2 FVKESK. CDR3 length: 14 residues. Trimming cost V 4 bases and J 12 bases; bases outside gene matches: 9. The CDR3 DNA is TGTGCCAGCAGCCCGATAGCGGGAGGAATGGCGCAGTTCTTC. Amino acids: CASSPIAGGMAQFF.

This sequence joins TRBV28 and TRBJ1-1; no definite D call. CDR3 length: 15 amino acids. The germline V gene encodes CDR1 MDHEN and CDR2 SYDVKM. V lost 6 bases, J lost 0 bases, and 14 bases lay in between. The CDR3, as DNA: TGTGCCAGCAGCCTAGGACGGTCCATGAACACTGAAGCTTTCTTT. This translates into CASSLGRSMNTEAFF. The full variable domain, its missing parts supplied by reference TRBV28 and TRBJ1-1, is DVKVTQSSRYLVKRTGEKVFLECVQDMDHENMFWYRQDPGLGLRLIYFSYDVKMKEKGDIPEGYSVSREKKERFSLILESASTNQTSMYLCASSLGRSMNTEAFFGQGTRLTVV.

This clone was seen more than once but under ten times. The CDR3 sequence: CASSQEGGGSRSGELFF. CDR3 nucleotides: TGCGCCAGCAGCCAAGAAGGGGGCGGGAGTAGGTCCGGGGAGCTGTTTTTT. V gene TRBV4-3 combines with J gene TRBJ2-2; the D call may be TRBD1 or TRBD2 (7 bases each). This CDR3 has 17 residues. With 0 bases removed from V and 6 bases from J, the gap between germline ends came to 17 bases. Germline CDR1 is LGHNA and CDR2 is YSLEER.